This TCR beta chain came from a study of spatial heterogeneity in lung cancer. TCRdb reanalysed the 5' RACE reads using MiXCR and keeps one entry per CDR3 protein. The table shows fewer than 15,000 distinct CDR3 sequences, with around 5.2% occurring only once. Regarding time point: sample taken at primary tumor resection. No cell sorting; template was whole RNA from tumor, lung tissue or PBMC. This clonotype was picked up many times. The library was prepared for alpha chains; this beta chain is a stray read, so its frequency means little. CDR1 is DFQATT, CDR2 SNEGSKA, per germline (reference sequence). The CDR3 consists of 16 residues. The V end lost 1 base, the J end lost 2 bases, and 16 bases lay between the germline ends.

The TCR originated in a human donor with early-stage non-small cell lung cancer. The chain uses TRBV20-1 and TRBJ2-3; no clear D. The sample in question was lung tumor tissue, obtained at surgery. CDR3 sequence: CSARVKNLSLTDTQYF. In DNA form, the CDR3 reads TGCAGTGCTAGAGTCAAAAACTTAAGCCTCACAGATACGCAGTATTTT.